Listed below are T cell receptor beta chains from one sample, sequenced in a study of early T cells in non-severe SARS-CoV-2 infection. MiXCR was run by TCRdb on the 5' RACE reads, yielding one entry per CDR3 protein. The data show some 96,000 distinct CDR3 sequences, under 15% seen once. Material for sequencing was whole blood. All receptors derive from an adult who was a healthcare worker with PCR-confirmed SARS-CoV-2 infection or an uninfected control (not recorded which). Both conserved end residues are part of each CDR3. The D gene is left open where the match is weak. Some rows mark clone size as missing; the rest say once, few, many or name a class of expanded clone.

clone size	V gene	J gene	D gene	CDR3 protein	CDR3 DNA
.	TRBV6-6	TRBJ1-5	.	CVLGVQPQHF	TGTGTCCTCGGGGTTCAGCCCCAGCATTTT
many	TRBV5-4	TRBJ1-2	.	CASSSRQAGYGYTF	TGTGCCAGCAGCTCTCGACAGGCAGGCTATGGCTACACCTTC
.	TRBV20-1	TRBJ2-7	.	CSAKPNRDRGEQYF	TGCAGTGCTAAACCGAACAGGGATAGAGGAGAGCAGTACTTC
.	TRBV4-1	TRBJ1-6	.	CASSLRDYNSPLHF	TGCGCCAGCAGCCTCCGGGATTATAATTCACCCCTCCACTTT
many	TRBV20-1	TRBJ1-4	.	CSARVDVGKLFF	TGCAGTGCTAGAGTGGACGTGGGGAAACTGTTTTTT
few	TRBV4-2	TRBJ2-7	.	CASSQTTGGSYEQYF	TGTGCCAGCAGCCAAACCACCGGCGGCTCCTACGAGCAGTACTTC
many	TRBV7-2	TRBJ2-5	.	CASSSGGKTQYF	TGTGCCAGCAGCTCAGGAGGGAAGACCCAGTACTTC
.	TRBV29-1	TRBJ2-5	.	CSVRLGVHETQYF	TGCAGCGTTCGATTAGGGGTGCACGAGACCCAGTACTTC
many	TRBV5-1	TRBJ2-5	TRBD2	CASSVGGASRETQYF	TGCGCCAGCAGCGTCGGGGGGGCCTCCAGGGAGACCCAGTACTTC
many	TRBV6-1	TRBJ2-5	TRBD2	CASSKRIVGLAGIRLQETQYF	TGTGCCAGCAGTAAACGAATAGTCGGACTAGCGGGGATCCGCCTCCAAGAGACCCAGTACTTC
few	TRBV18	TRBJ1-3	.	CASSPSGTVSGNTIYF	TGTGCCAGCTCACCCTCCGGGACGGTCTCTGGAAACACCATATATTTT
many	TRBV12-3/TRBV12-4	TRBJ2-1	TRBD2	CASSRPPGGNEQFF	TGTGCCAGCAGCAGACCCCCCGGGGGGAATGAGCAGTTCTTC
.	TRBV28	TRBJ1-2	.	CASSPPAVYGYTF	TGTGCCAGCAGTCCACCGGCAGTATATGGCTACACCTTC
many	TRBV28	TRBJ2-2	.	CASSPHFGGGPRTGELFF	TGTGCCAGCAGTCCGCACTTCGGCGGGGGCCCCAGGACCGGGGAGCTGTTTTTT
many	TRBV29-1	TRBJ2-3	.	CSGARDRSTDTQYF	TGCAGCGGCGCCCGGGACCGCAGCACAGATACGCAGTATTTT
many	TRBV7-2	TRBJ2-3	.	CASSLVGGPSTDTQYF	TGTGCCAGCAGCTTAGTGGGGGGGCCTAGCACAGATACGCAGTATTTT
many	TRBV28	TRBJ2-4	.	CASSLRVLAKNIQYF	TGTGCCAGCAGTTTACGGGTTCTAGCCAAAAACATTCAGTACTTC
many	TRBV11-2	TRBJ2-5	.	CASSFRNREETQYF	TGTGCCAGCAGCTTCAGGAACAGAGAAGAGACCCAGTACTTC
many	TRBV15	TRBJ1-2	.	CATSRDEGYGYTF	TGTGCCACCAGCAGAGATGAAGGATATGGCTACACCTTC
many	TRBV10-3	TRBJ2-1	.	CANSLSSGNEQFF	TGTGCCAACAGTTTGAGCTCGGGCAATGAGCAGTTCTTC
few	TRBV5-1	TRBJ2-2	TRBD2	CASSPGTSGTGELFF	TGCGCCAGCAGCCCAGGGACTAGCGGGACCGGGGAGCTGTTTTTT
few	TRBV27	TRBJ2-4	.	CASSLFGVEAKNIQYF	TGTGCCAGCAGTTTATTCGGGGTTGAGGCCAAAAACATTCAGTACTTC
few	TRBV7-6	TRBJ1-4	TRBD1	CASSLRPAGGATNEKLFF	TGTGCCAGCAGCTTAAGGCCGGCAGGGGGTGCAACTAATGAAAAACTGTTTTTT
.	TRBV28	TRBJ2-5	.	CASSPWTGETQYF	TGTGCCAGCAGTCCCTGGACCGGTGAGACCCAGTACTTC
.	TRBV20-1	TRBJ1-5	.	CSASGDVYSNQPQHF	TGCAGTGCTAGCGGGGACGTCTATAGCAATCAGCCCCAGCATTTT
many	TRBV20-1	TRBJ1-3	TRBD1	CSAPGQGAGNTIYF	TGCAGTGCCCCCGGACAGGGAGCTGGAAACACCATATATTTT
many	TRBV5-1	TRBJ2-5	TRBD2	CASSTASGPGQETQYF	TGCGCCAGCAGCACCGCTAGCGGTCCCGGCCAAGAGACCCAGTACTTC
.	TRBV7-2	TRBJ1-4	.	CASSSADRRDEKLFF	TGTGCCAGCAGCTCGGCTGACAGGCGGGATGAAAAACTGTTTTTT
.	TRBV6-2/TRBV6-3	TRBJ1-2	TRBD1	CASRRDRDDGYTF	TGTGCCAGCAGACGAGACAGGGACGATGGCTACACCTTC
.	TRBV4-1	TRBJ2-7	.	CASAHGRQNYEQYF	TGCGCCAGCGCGCACGGCCGACAGAACTACGAGCAGTACTTC
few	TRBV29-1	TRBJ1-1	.	CSVSSKTGGTEAFF	TGCAGCGTTTCCTCCAAAACCGGGGGCACTGAAGCTTTCTTT
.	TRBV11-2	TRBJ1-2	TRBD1	CASSLDRTGGSGGYTF	TGTGCCAGCAGCTTAGATCGGACAGGGGGAAGTGGAGGCTACACCTTC